Here is one T cell receptor beta chain with its context. This sample was taken from a study of blood T cell repertoires in COVID-19. Donors in Cohort 3 counted as recovered after two negative PCRs, clearance, or symptom resolution. Germline CDR1 is SGHRS and CDR2 is YFSETQ. The length of the CDR3 is 13 residues. Trimming removed 0 bases at V and 6 bases at J, with 9 bases between. The method was immunoSEQ multiplex PCR; TCRdb's version includes in-frame clones alone and lacks a portion of them. Found here are some 270,000 clones, roughly 86% of them singletons; the top ten hold under 2.5%. The source of this sequence is an older woman who had recovered from COVID-19. The sample consisted of PBMCs or T cells enriched from blood (not recorded which). This sequence joins TRBV5-1 and TRBJ1-2, with D tentatively TRBD1 (6 bases). For the CDR3, the DNA is TGCGCCAGCAGCTTGGAGGGGGAGAATGGCTACACCTTC. Its protein product is CASSLEGENGYTF.